Sequencing of this T cell receptor beta chain was carried out in a study of beta chain features in type 1 diabetes. Study background: Examination spanned 100 million to 130 million sorted cells from all samples. Study results and caveats: Amplification by PCR could prefer shorter templates, with the same effect in patients and controls. In every one of the four CD4+ subsets, TCRB CDR3s were moderately but significantly shorter in Type 1 diabetes patients. The naive, central memory and Treg TCRB repertoires looked more alike in patients than they did in healthy donors. VDJ junctions sequenced from type 1 diabetes patients showed fewer insertions and more deletions.

CDR3 length: 15 amino acids. V gave up 4 bases and J gave up 5 bases; unmatched junction bases: 7. CDR1 and CDR2 (germline): SGHRS, YFSETQ. Expressed TCRB transcripts were sequenced because the entire RNA isolate underwent reverse transcription. TCRdb's copy holds only in-frame clones and misses some; the assay was immunoSEQ multiplex PCR. The sample shows over 200,000 clones, 9.5% to 13% of them seen only once. As to this clone: Its antigen is unidentified.

This TCR was recovered from a man aged 30 to 45 with type 1 diabetes. Material: naive CD4+ T cells from blood. V usage is TRBV5-1 and J usage is TRBJ2-3; 10 nucleotides agree with TRBD2. CDR3 amino acids: CASSSQRGGGDTQYF. CDR3 in DNA: TGCGCCAGCAGCAGCCAGCGGGGGGGTGGAGATACGCAGTATTTT.